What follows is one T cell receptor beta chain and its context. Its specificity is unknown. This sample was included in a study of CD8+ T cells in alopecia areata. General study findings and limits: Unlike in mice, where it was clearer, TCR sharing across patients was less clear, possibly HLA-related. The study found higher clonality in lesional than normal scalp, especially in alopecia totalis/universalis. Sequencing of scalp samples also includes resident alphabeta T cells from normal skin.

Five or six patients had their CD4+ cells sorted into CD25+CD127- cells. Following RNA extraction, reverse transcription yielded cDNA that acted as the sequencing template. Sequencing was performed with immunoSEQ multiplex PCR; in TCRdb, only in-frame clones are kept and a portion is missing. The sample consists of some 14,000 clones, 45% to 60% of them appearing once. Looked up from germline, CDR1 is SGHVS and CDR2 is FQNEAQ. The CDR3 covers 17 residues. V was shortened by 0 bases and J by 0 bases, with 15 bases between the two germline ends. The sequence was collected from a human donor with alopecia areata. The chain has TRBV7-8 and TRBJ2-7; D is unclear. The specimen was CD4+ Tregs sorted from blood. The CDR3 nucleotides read TGTGCCAGCAGCTTAGCCCTTGGTGGTTATAGCTCCTACGAGCAGTACTTC. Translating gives CASSLALGGYSSYEQYF.